This T cell receptor beta chain was found in a study of OX40 agonist ivuxolimab in advanced cancers. Turning to the study itself: Of mixed ages from about 20 to 85 and averaging about 65 years, the group was roughly 85% male. Broader study findings: There were also nonresponders showing low normalized T-cell clonal expansion. Clones of CD4+ and CD8+ blood T cells grew by week 6 at doses of 0.1 to 3.0 mg/kg.

Autoimmune disease history or systemic immunosuppression disqualified patients. Sequencing used immunoSEQ multiplex PCR; TCRdb keeps in-frame clones, though not all of them. The table has approximately 75,000 clones, just under 80% seen once; the top ten hold around 5%. Concerning this clone: Its antigen is still unknown.

Germline V gene data show CDR1 as KGHSH and CDR2 as LQKENI. CDR3 length: 16 residues. With 1 base removed from V and 1 base from J, the gap between germline ends came to 13 bases. V usage is TRBV18 and J usage is TRBJ2-5; tentative D call: TRBD1 (5 bases). Here the sequenced sample was CD4+ or CD8+ T cells sorted from blood, taken in a trial of the OX40 agonist ivuxolimab. The receptor comes from an adult with an advanced solid tumor such as melanoma, head and neck, liver or kidney cancer. Here the CDR3 reads CASSPRQGWGQETQYF. The CDR3, as DNA: TGTGCCAGCTCACCACGGCAGGGATGGGGCCAAGAGACCCAGTACTTC.